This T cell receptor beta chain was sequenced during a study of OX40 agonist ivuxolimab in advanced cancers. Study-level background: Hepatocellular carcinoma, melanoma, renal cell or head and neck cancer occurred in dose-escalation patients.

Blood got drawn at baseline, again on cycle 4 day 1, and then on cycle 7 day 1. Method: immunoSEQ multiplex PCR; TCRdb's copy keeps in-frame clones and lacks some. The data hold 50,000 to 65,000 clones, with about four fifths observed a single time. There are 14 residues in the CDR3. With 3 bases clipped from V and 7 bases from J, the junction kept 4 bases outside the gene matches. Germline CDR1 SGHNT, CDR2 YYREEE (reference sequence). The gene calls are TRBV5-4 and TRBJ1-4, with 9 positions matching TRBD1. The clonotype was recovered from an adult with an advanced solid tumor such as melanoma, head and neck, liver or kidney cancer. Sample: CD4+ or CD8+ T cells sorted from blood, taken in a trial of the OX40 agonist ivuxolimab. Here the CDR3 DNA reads TGTGCCAGCAGCTCGACAGGGGGGATTGAAAAACTGTTTTTT. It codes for CASSSTGGIEKLFF.